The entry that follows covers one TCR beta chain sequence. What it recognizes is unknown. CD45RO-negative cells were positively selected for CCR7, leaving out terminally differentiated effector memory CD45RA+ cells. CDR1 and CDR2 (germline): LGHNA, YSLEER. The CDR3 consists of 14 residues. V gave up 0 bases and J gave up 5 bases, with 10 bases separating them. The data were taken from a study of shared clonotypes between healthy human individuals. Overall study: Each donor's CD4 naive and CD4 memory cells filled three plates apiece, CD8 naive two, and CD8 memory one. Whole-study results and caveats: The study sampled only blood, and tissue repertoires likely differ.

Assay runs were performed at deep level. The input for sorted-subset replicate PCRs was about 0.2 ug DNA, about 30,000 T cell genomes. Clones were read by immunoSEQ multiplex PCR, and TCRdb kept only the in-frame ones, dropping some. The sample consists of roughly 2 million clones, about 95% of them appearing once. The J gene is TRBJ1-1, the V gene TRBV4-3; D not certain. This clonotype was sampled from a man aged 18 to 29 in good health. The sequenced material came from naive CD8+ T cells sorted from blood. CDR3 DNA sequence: TGCGCCAGCAGCCAAGATGCCGGGGAAACTGAAGCTTTCTTT. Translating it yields CASSQDAGETEAFF.